Shown below are 10 T cell receptor beta chains from a single sample sequenced in a study of blood T cell repertoires in COVID-19. TCRdb's copy holds only in-frame clones and misses some; the assay was immunoSEQ multiplex PCR. The sample lists about 480,000 clones, around 89% seen once, with roughly 1.9% in the top ten. Sequenced input: PBMCs or T cells enriched from blood (not recorded which). All receptors derive from a woman aged 40-49 years who had recovered from COVID-19.

The gene calls are TRBV25-1 and TRBJ1-1; 9 bases map to TRBD1. The CDR3 runs 15 residues. V gave up 3 bases and J gave up 6 bases; unmatched junction bases: 8. Germline lookup yields CDR1 MGHDK and CDR2 SYGVNS. CDR3 residues: CASSDTGGRRPEAFF. The DNA for the CDR3 is TGTGCCAGCAGTGACACAGGGGGCCGCCGGCCTGAAGCTTTCTTT.

This chain joins TRBV29-1 and TRBJ1-1; 10 nucleotides align to TRBD1. Losses at the gene ends were 7 bases for V and 3 bases for J; bases not matched to a gene: 5. In germline, CDR1 is SQVTM, CDR2 ANQGSEA. The CDR3 consists of 13 residues. CDR3 sequence: CSASDRGDTEAFF. Written as DNA, the CDR3 is TGCAGCGCTTCGGACAGGGGGGACACTGAAGCTTTCTTT.

This clone has just one count. The rearrangement uses TRBV19 and TRBJ1-5; 8 bases match TRBD1. Germline CDR1 LNHDA, CDR2 SQIVND (reference sequence). V was pared by 10 bases and J by 5 bases, with 10 bases of the junction left unmatched. This CDR3 is built from 14 residues. The CDR3 is CATQTGEGYQPQHF. The CDR3 region has the DNA TGTGCCACCCAGACAGGGGAAGGGTATCAGCCCCAGCATTTT.

This clone was observed a few times. This chain links TRBV6-5 with TRBJ2-2, with TRBD2 matching over 8 bases. Germline CDR1 MNHEY, CDR2 SVGAGI. V lost 7 bases to trimming and J lost 6 bases; unmatched junction nucleotides: 7. This CDR3 contains 14 residues. CDR3 amino acids: CASNALGGAGELFF. In DNA form, the CDR3 reads TGTGCCAGCAACGCCCTCGGGGGGGCCGGGGAGCTGTTTTTT.

Here the CDR3 reads CASSEYLSGNNEQFF. Here the CDR3 DNA reads TGTGCCAGCAGTGAATATCTGTCAGGGAACAATGAGCAGTTCTTC. The genes are TRBV25-1 and TRBJ2-1, with a possible D match to TRBD1 (5 bases). The ends were cut back, 0 bases at V and 5 bases at J, with 11 bases in the middle. The germline V gene has CDR1 MGHDK and CDR2 SYGVNS. The CDR3 has 15 amino acids.

The chain joins TRBV15 to TRBJ1-6, with 7 nucleotides matching TRBD1. CDR1 and CDR2 (germline): LNHNV, YYDKDF (reference sequence). This CDR3 is built from 16 residues. V lost 1 base and J lost 6; bases outside the gene matches: 6. In nucleotides, the CDR3 is TGTGCCACCAGCAGAGCCTACAGGGGTGGTAATTCACCCCTCCACTTT. This encodes CATSRAYRGGNSPLHF.

The chain employs TRBV2 and TRBJ2-5; TRBD2 aligns across 9 bases. Germline trimming cut 6 bases from V and 6 bases from J; bases unmatched to any gene: 11. In germline, CDR1 is SNHLY, CDR2 FYNNEI. The CDR3 totals 15 residues. In DNA form, the CDR3 reads TGTGCCAGCAGGATTAGCGGGAGCGCCGGGAAGACCCAGTACTTC. It specifies CASRISGSAGKTQYF.

The chain is built from TRBV5-4 and TRBJ2-5; D perhaps matches TRBD1 (8 bases). The germline gives CDR1 SGHNT, CDR2 YYREEE (reference sequence). The CDR3 contains 16 residues. The germline V and J ends were trimmed by 2 bases and 2 bases, with 16 bases remaining between them. CDR3 sequence: CASSFFGQGGQETQYF. The DNA for the CDR3 is TGTGCCAGCAGCTTTTTCGGACAGGGAGGGCAAGAGACCCAGTACTTC.

The chain has TRBV2 and TRBJ2-3; unclear D gene. Trimming removed 6 bases from V and 6 bases from J, with 7 bases in between. The germline gives CDR1 SNHLY, CDR2 FYNNEI. The CDR3 runs to 11 residues. The CDR3 DNA sequence: TGTGCCAGCAGCTTACAGGATACGCAGTATTTT. Its protein product is CASSLQDTQYF. The entire variable domain, with the rest obtained from reference TRBV2 and TRBJ2-3, is as follows: EPEVTQTPSHQVTQMGQEVILRCVPISNHLYFYWYRQILGQKVEFLVSFYNNEISEKSEIFDDQFSVERPDGSNFTLKIRSTKLEDSAMYFCASSLQDTQYFGPGTRLTVL.

Note on this clone: At one boundary the junction diverges from the germline segment, which might be a read error. The gene calls are TRBV3-1 (or the pseudogene TRBV3-2) and TRBJ1-2; unclear D gene. CDR1 and CDR2 from the germline V gene are LGHDT and YNNKEL (reference sequence). The CDR3 totals 12 residues. The CDR3 nucleotides are TGTGCCAGCAGTCAAGGACCGGGAGGCTACACCTTC. It yields the protein CASSQGPGGYTF.